This T cell receptor beta chain was recovered during a study of blood T cell repertoires in COVID-19. As for the study in general: Samples representing acute and convalescent COVID-19 were sourced from the United States, Italy and Spain. The analysed material was cDNA or gDNA that came from T cells, B-cell-depleted T cells, or PBMCs.

Per the original data handling: Amplification of reference gene primers provided the estimated nucleated cell counts. Generated by immunoSEQ multiplex PCR, the TCRdb table keeps only in-frame clones and is missing some. The D gene and trimming were derived from the DNA, and the V and J assignments and clone size from that table. The sample shows about 98,000 clones, 82% of them seen only once. This CDR3 is 12 amino acids long. Germline trimming cut 2 bases from V and 10 bases from J; bases unmatched to any gene: 6. CDR1 and CDR2 (germline): GTSNPN, SVGIG (reference sequence). This clone was seen more than once but under ten times.

The sample consisted of peripheral blood. The J gene is TRBJ1-1, the V gene TRBV30, with 8 bases fitting TRBD1. This clonotype originated in a man in his 70s with active or convalescent COVID-19. This CDR3 is CAWSRQGTGAFF. The DNA of the CDR3 is TGTGCCTGGAGTAGACAGGGGACGGGAGCTTTCTTT.